These 20 T cell receptor beta chains came from one sample sequenced in a study of post-analysis software for immune sequencing data. Findings of the study overall: Patients showed TRBV5-6, TRBV5-1 and TRBV20-1 among 4 or 5 TRBV segments more frequent than in controls.

These receptors lack a known antigen. TCR beta cDNA libraries included unique molecular identifiers. TCRdb reanalysed the PCR reads using MiXCR and keeps one entry per CDR3 protein. This sample yields around 710,000 distinct CDR3 sequences, of which 40% to 55% are seen a single time; 4.9% belongs to the top ten. Sample: blood. Receptors were obtained from a girl under 18 with multiple sclerosis.

The chain links TRBV12-3 or TRBV12-4 to TRBJ2-5; no reliable D call. V shed 2 bases and J shed 7 bases, with 5 bases lying between them. The CDR3 covers 11 residues. CDR3 bases: TGTGCCAGCAGTTTATCGGCGACCCAGTACTTC. Amino acids: CASSLSATQYF.

The sample holds a few counts of this clonotype. The chain employs TRBV25-1 and TRBJ2-3, with TRBD1 matching over 9 bases. V lost 6 bases, J lost 4 bases, and 5 bases stayed unmatched. Germline V CDR1 and CDR2: MGHDK, SYGVNS. The CDR3 runs 14 residues. The CDR3 nucleotides read TGTGCCAGCAGCCAGGGACAGGGACCAGATACGCAGTATTTT. Translating gives CASSQGQGPDTQYF.

V usage is TRBV5-6 and J usage is TRBJ2-7, with D perhaps matching TRBD1 (5 bases). The CDR3 extends over 12 amino acids. Trimming took 4 bases from V and 6 from J, leaving 11 bases between them. The germline V gene has CDR1 SGHDT and CDR2 YYEEEE. The CDR3 nucleotides are TGTGCCAGCAGCCTCCTAGACAGCGAGCAGTACTTC. It specifies CASSLLDSEQYF.

This clonotype was counted a single time. The chain uses TRBV21-1 and TRBJ2-2; the table names TRBD1, a call not compared with the DNA. TRBV21-1 is a pseudogene segment. The length of the CDR3 is 19 residues. The CDR3 DNA reads TGTGCCAGCAGCAAAAGGGACAGGGAGCCCCGCGCAAACACCGGGGAGCTGTTTTTT. Translated: CASSKRDREPRANTGELFF.

Only a few counts were recorded for this clonotype. The J gene is TRBJ1-2, the V gene TRBV9; D is undetermined. Germline CDR1 SGDLS, CDR2 YYNGEE. The CDR3 length is 13 residues. Trimming took off 3 bases at V and 2 bases at J, with 8 bases between the two ends. CDR3 bases: TGTGCCAGCAGCGCAGGTCCGAACTATGGCTACACCTTC. It translates to CASSAGPNYGYTF.

V usage is TRBV3-1 and J usage is TRBJ2-1; unclear D gene. V was cut by 1 base and J by 0 bases, with 7 bases left in between. This CDR3 has 15 amino acids. Germline-derived CDR1 and CDR2 are LGHDT and YNNKEL (reference sequence). The CDR3 DNA reads as TGTGCCAGCAGCCAAGCAGTTCTCTCCTACAATGAGCAGTTCTTC. It yields the protein CASSQAVLSYNEQFF.

This clonotype has a handful of counts. The V gene is TRBV7-8, the J gene TRBJ2-3, with 10 positions matching TRBD2. CDR3 size: 16 residues. J gave up 3 bases and V 1 base, and 4 bases lay outside the gene matches. Germline V lookup: CDR1 SGHVS, CDR2 FQNEAQ. The CDR3 loop is CASSLGVAGGTDTQYF. In nucleotides, the CDR3 is TGTGCCAGCAGCTTAGGAGTAGCGGGAGGTACAGATACGCAGTATTTT.

The chain carries TRBV29-1 and TRBJ2-5, with 9 positions matching TRBD1. The CDR3 runs to 15 residues. V shed 5 bases, J shed 2 bases, and the junction held 9 bases outside the gene matches. Germline lookup yields CDR1 SQVTM and CDR2 ANQGSEA. The CDR3 DNA reads TGCAGCGTTTACCGACAGGGGGACGTACAAGAGACCCAGTACTTC. Translation: CSVYRQGDVQETQYF.

The J gene is TRBJ2-7, the V gene TRBV20-1; D possibly uses TRBD1 or TRBD2 (5 bases each). CDR3 length: 11 residues. In germline, CDR1 is DFQATT, CDR2 SNEGSKA (reference sequence). Between the trimmed V and J ends, which lost 6 bases and 1 base, there was a span of 7 bases. CDR3 DNA sequence: TGCAGTGCAGAGGGGTCCTACGAGCAGTACTTC. This translates into CSAEGSYEQYF.

The genes are TRBV3-1 and TRBJ2-1; D could derive from TRBD1 or TRBD2 (6 bases each). Germline loops: CDR1 LGHDT, CDR2 YNNKEL (reference sequence). V was clipped by 6 bases and J by 4 bases, with 22 bases between them. The CDR3 has 17 amino acids. CDR3 sequence reads: CASSRGPRKRPYNEQFF. DNA of the CDR3: TGTGCCAGCAGTCGGGGGCCTCGAAAGCGCCCATACAATGAGCAGTTCTTC.

This clonotype was seen a single time. This chain links TRBV7-3 with TRBJ2-1, with D hard to call. The V gene lost 4 bases and the J gene lost 7 bases, with 14 bases spanning the gap. CDR1 and CDR2 (germline): SGHTA, FQGTGA. The CDR3 runs 14 residues. For the CDR3, the DNA is TGTGCCAGCAGCTCCCCCACAGAACCAAATGAGCAGTTCTTC. Translated: CASSSPTEPNEQFF.

This clonotype has only a few counts. The rearrangement joins TRBV29-1 to TRBJ2-5, with 8 bases identical to TRBD1. CDR1 is SQVTM, CDR2 ANQGSEA, per germline. This CDR3 contains 11 residues. The ends lost 4 bases at V and 11 bases at J; junction bases unmatched: 6. CDR3 coding DNA: TGCAGCGTTGGGGGGCGGGACAGGCAGTACTTC. Its protein product is CSVGGRDRQYF.

This clonotype has only a few counts. The chain couples TRBV20-1 to TRBJ1-2, with 7 bases matching TRBD1. Germline V gene sequence: CDR1 DFQATT, CDR2 SNEGSKA (reference sequence). The CDR3 contains 14 residues. With 4 bases clipped from V and 5 bases from J, the junction kept 10 bases outside the gene matches. CDR3 in DNA: TGCAGTGCTACCGACAGGGACGGACGATATGGCTACACCTTC. Amino acids: CSATDRDGRYGYTF.

The V call is TRBV2, the J call TRBJ2-5; D gene unclear. The CDR3 loop spans 10 amino acids. Trimming removed 10 bases at V and 5 bases at J, with 8 bases between. The germline V gene has CDR1 SNHLY and CDR2 FYNNEI. CDR3 sequence (DNA): TGTGCCATCCGCCGGGAGACCCAGTACTTC. It is translated as CAIRRETQYF. Based on the CDR3 plus reference TRBV2 and TRBJ2-5, the full variable domain is EPEVTQTPSHQVTQMGQEVILRCVPISNHLYFYWYRQILGQKVEFLVSFYNNEISEKSEIFDDQFSVERPDGSNFTLKIRSTKLEDSAMYFCAIRRETQYFGPGTRLLVL.

CDR3 residues: CASSSWRSIYGYTF. In DNA form, the CDR3 reads TGTGCCAGTAGTTCGTGGAGAAGTATCTATGGCTACACCTTC. This chain connects TRBV19 to TRBJ1-2; D ambiguous. V dropped 5 bases and J dropped 4 bases, with 14 bases sitting between them. This CDR3 has 14 residues. Germline V lookup: CDR1 LNHDA, CDR2 SQIVND (reference sequence).

The chain has TRBV10-3 and TRBJ1-4, with D unclear. The CDR3 has 13 amino acids. The ends were cut back, 3 bases at V and 4 bases at J, with 6 bases in the middle. Germline V gene lookup returns CDR1 ENHRY and CDR2 SYGVKD. This chain's CDR3 is CAISDSRNEKLFF. Written as DNA, the CDR3 is TGTGCCATCAGTGACAGCCGTAATGAAAAACTGTTTTTT.

The rearrangement uses TRBV4-3 and TRBJ1-2; D unclear. The germline V and J ends were trimmed by 0 bases and 8 bases, with 13 bases remaining between them. Germline loops: CDR1 LGHNA, CDR2 YSLEER. The length of the CDR3 is 14 residues. The CDR3 here is CASSQETSQRGYTF. CDR3 DNA: TGCGCCAGCAGCCAAGAAACATCCCAGCGGGGCTACACCTTC.

V usage is TRBV4-3 and J usage is TRBJ1-6; 8 bases fit TRBD1. V shed 0 bases and J 5 bases; nucleotides not matched to a gene: 3. Germline V gene lookup returns CDR1 LGHNA and CDR2 YSLEER. This CDR3 has 16 residues. DNA of the CDR3: TGCGCCAGCAGCCAAGAGGCAGGGGGCCATAATTCACCCCTCCACTTT. Protein sequence: CASSQEAGGHNSPLHF.

This clonotype appeared once. This likely comes from a read error, as the CDR3 has no conserved phenylalanine or tryptophan at its end. This chain links TRBV6-5 with TRBJ1-2, with D maybe TRBD1 (6 bases). Germline assignment: CDR1 MNHEY and CDR2 SVGAGI. CDR3 size: 14 residues. V was clipped by 0 bases and J by 7 bases, with 12 bases between them. CDR3 DNA: TGTGCCAGCAGTTACTCACCCGGGGGGCTTGGCTACACCTGC. Protein product: CASSYSPGGLGYTC.

The V gene is TRBV20-1, the J gene TRBJ1-2; 9 bases line up with TRBD1. Germline lookup yields CDR1 DFQATT and CDR2 SNEGSKA (reference sequence). This CDR3 contains 14 residues. After removal of 8 bases from V and 7 bases from J, the junction contained 14 bases not matched to a gene. CDR3 sequence reads: CSNSRDRVPSGYTF. The CDR3, as DNA: TGCAGTAATAGCCGGGACAGGGTCCCTAGTGGCTACACCTTC.